The 20 T cell receptor beta chains listed next were all sequenced from one sample in a study of CD4 T cells in relation to SARS-CoV-2 and coronaviruses (dated by TCRdb to about 2021). CD4+ T cells from unexposed donors were collected before the COVID-19 pandemic (2011-2018). After approximately 11 days of culture, CD4+ T cells were isolated with the EasySep CD4+ T cell isolation kit. For these receptors, no antigen is known. The protocol used for the library was the immunoSEQ multiplex PCR assay. As stored in TCRdb, this immuneACCESS dataset retains in-frame rearrangements with V and J assigned. A fraction of the clones does not appear; measured against another copy, unresolved V genes explain less than half of the discrepancy, and the remainder lacks a known reason. Here the sample has approximately 20,000 clones; 65% to 75% occur a single time. The top ten hold 30% of the sample. Specimen: CD4+ T cells from PBMCs, cultured in vitro. The receptors stem from a human donor in good health.

This clone was detected once. This chain connects TRBV6-5 to TRBJ1-2; tentatively, D is TRBD1 (6 bases). V lost 5 bases and J lost 1, with 14 bases in between. The CDR3 contains 15 residues. In germline, CDR1 is MNHEY, CDR2 SVGAGI. CDR3 nucleotide sequence: TGTGCCAGCAGTCCTGGACAGCGTAATAACTATGGCTACACCTTC. Its protein is CASSPGQRNNYGYTF.

The gene calls are TRBV18 and TRBJ1-5, with TRBD1 as a possible D gene (5 bases). V was shortened by 3 bases and J by 8 bases, with 11 bases between the two germline ends. The CDR3 totals 13 residues. The germline V gene has CDR1 KGHSH and CDR2 LQKENI. The CDR3 reads CASSPGPGEPQHF. The DNA of the CDR3 is TGTGCCAGCTCACCGGGGCCCGGGGAGCCCCAGCATTTT.

This clone came up a few times. The chain recombines TRBV5-1 with TRBJ1-1; the match to TRBD1 covers 9 bases. Germline V gives CDR1 SGHRS, CDR2 YFSETQ. The CDR3 is 14 amino acids. The J segment lost 2 bases and the V segment lost 3 bases, leaving 2 bases of the junction unmatched. CDR3 DNA sequence: TGCGCCAGCAGCTCGGGACAGGGCAACACTGAAGCTTTCTTT. Translation gives CASSSGQGNTEAFF.

The genes are TRBV10-2 and TRBJ1-4, with D unresolved. The CDR3 spans 12 residues. CDR1 WSHSY and CDR2 SAAADI come from the germline V gene. Trimming stripped 8 bases from V and 3 bases from J, with 7 bases between. CDR3 residues: CASSQSNEKLFF. CDR3 coding DNA: TGCGCCAGCTCACAGTCTAATGAAAAACTGTTTTTT.

The chain uses TRBV20-1 and TRBJ1-5, with 10 bases identical to TRBD1. The CDR3 spans 15 residues. V lost 3 bases and J lost 4; bases outside the gene matches: 6. CDR1 is DFQATT and CDR2 is SNEGSKA in the germline V gene (reference sequence). CDR3 protein: CSASVPGQGNQPQHF. CDR3 sequence (DNA): TGCAGTGCTAGTGTTCCGGGACAGGGGAATCAGCCCCAGCATTTT.

This clone came up once. The chain combines TRBV7-9 with TRBJ1-4, with a possible D match to TRBD1 (5 bases). V was shortened by 2 bases and J by 2 bases, with 15 bases between the two germline ends. The germline CDR1 and CDR2 sequences are SEHNR and FQNEAQ (reference sequence). This CDR3 has 17 amino acids. In nucleotides, the CDR3 is TGTGCCAGCAGCTTACGTCAGGGAATTGGCACTAATGAAAAACTGTTTTTT. Translated, it gives CASSLRQGIGTNEKLFF.

This sequence joins TRBV11-2 and TRBJ2-3; TRBD2 aligns across 10 bases. Trimming at V came to 2 bases and at J to 2 bases, leaving 10 bases not matched to a gene. The germline V gene has CDR1 SGHAT and CDR2 FQNNGV. The CDR3 contains 18 residues. In DNA form, the CDR3 reads TGTGCCAGCAGCTTAAGTAGCGGGAGGCCCTATCTCACAGATACGCAGTATTTT. This translates into CASSLSSGRPYLTDTQYF.

The V gene is TRBV9, the J gene TRBJ1-1, with TRBD1 matching 8 bases. This CDR3 region has 13 residues. Per the germline V gene, CDR1 is SGDLS and CDR2 is YYNGEE. Trimming took 3 bases from V and 4 from J; bases not matched to a gene: 2. The CDR3 protein is CASSADRVTEAFF. CDR3 bases: TGTGCCAGCAGCGCGGACAGGGTCACTGAAGCTTTCTTT.

The rearrangement joins TRBV12-3 or TRBV12-4 to TRBJ2-3, with D perhaps TRBD1 or TRBD2 (5 bases each). V shed 8 bases and J shed 3 bases, with 9 bases lying between them. This CDR3 region has 12 residues. CDR3 sequence reads: CASAEGTDTQYF. CDR3 in DNA: TGTGCCAGCGCTGAGGGGACAGATACGCAGTATTTT.

The rearrangement links TRBV10-1 to TRBJ2-2, with 14 positions matching TRBD2. Per germline, CDR1 WNHNN and CDR2 SYGVQD (reference sequence). The CDR3 totals 16 residues. Trimming removed 6 bases from V and 8 bases from J; junction bases left unmatched: 8. The CDR3 coding sequence is TGCGCCAGCAGCCGGGGACTAGCGGGAGTTGGAGGGGAGCTGTTTTTT. Encoded protein: CASSRGLAGVGGELFF.

The chain uses TRBV2 and TRBJ1-2; D remains ambiguous. Deletions cut 4 bases from V and 6 bases from J, with 15 bases between. Germline V lookup: CDR1 SNHLY, CDR2 FYNNEI. This CDR3 region has 14 residues. CDR3 DNA: TGTGCCAGCAGTGGAGGCAGGAAAATCAATGGCTACACCTTC. Amino acids: CASSGGRKINGYTF.

This chain joins TRBV15 and TRBJ2-5; a possible D gene is TRBD1 (6 bases). Trimming took off 1 base at V and 0 bases at J, with 12 bases between the two ends. This CDR3 region has 16 residues. CDR1 is LNHNV and CDR2 is YYDKDF in the germline V gene (reference sequence). CDR3 DNA: TGTGCCACCAGCAGAGGGGACACAACGGACCAAGAGACCCAGTACTTC. Amino acids: CATSRGDTTDQETQYF.

The V and J genes are TRBV19 and TRBJ2-1; a possible D gene is TRBD1 (6 bases). The germline gives CDR1 LNHDA, CDR2 SQIVND (reference sequence). V was cut by 4 bases and J by 6 bases, with 10 bases left in between. The CDR3 sequence is 13 residues long. Here the CDR3 reads CASSTGQINEQFF. Here the CDR3 DNA reads TGTGCCAGTAGTACTGGACAGATCAATGAGCAGTTCTTC.

CDR3 DNA: TGTGCCAGTAGTTTACAGGGAAATGGCTACACCTTC. Its translation is CASSLQGNGYTF. This chain links TRBV19 with TRBJ1-2, with a possible D match to TRBD1 (6 bases). The CDR3 is 12 amino acids. Trimming shortened V by 5 bases and J by 6 bases, and 10 bases separated the two germline ends. Germline CDR1 LNHDA, CDR2 SQIVND (reference sequence).

This clone is large. Here the CDR3 reads CATSGLATDTQYF. In DNA form, the CDR3 reads TGTGCCACCTCGGGACTAGCAACAGATACGCAGTATTTT. The V and J genes are TRBV10-3 and TRBJ2-3; 9 nucleotides line up with TRBD2. After removal of 10 bases from V and 3 bases from J, the junction contained 5 bases not matched to a gene. Germline V gene lookup returns CDR1 ENHRY and CDR2 SYGVKD. The CDR3 runs to 13 residues.

There are a few counts of this clone. This chain links TRBV9 with TRBJ1-4, with 9 bases matching TRBD1. The CDR3 length is 19 residues. Trimming cost V 3 bases and J 0 bases; bases outside gene matches: 12. Germline loops: CDR1 SGDLS, CDR2 YYNGEE. Here the CDR3 DNA reads TGTGCCAGCAGCGAGCAAGGGACAGGGTGGGAGCCAACTAATGAAAAACTGTTTTTT. It translates to CASSEQGTGWEPTNEKLFF.

Here the CDR3 reads CASTIGGAREPQHF. The CDR3 region has the DNA TGTGCCAGCACGATCGGGGGAGCGAGGGAGCCCCAGCATTTT. The chain joins TRBV2 to TRBJ1-5; TRBD1 might be the D (5 bases). The CDR3 covers 14 residues. Germline V gene lookup returns CDR1 SNHLY and CDR2 FYNNEI. The V gene lost 7 bases and the J gene lost 8 bases, with 18 bases spanning the gap.

The rearrangement joins TRBV6-5 to TRBJ2-7; 7 nucleotides line up with TRBD1. Germline CDR1 is MNHEY and CDR2 is SVGAGI. Trimming removed 7 bases from V and 3 bases from J; junction bases left unmatched: 12. The CDR3 is 15 amino acids. The CDR3 DNA follows: TGTGCCAGCAAAGAAAGGACAGGAGGTAACTACGAGCAGTACTTC. Translation gives CASKERTGGNYEQYF.

V gene TRBV6-2 or TRBV6-3 combines with J gene TRBJ1-2; D call uncertain. Germline V lookup: CDR1 MNHEY, CDR2 SVGEGT. The CDR3 is 13 residues long. The V and J ends lost 0 bases and 2 bases respectively, with 4 bases between them. The CDR3: CASSYSENYGYTF. As DNA, the CDR3 is TGTGCCAGCAGTTACTCGGAAAACTATGGCTACACCTTC.

The gene calls are TRBV5-5 and TRBJ2-1; 14 bases match TRBD2. The CDR3 runs 17 residues. CDR1 and CDR2 (germline): SGHKS, YYEKEE (reference sequence). V was pared by 4 bases and J by 4 bases, with 7 bases of the junction left unmatched. CDR3 residues: CASSPGLAGDIYNEQFF. CDR3 nucleotides: TGTGCCAGCAGCCCGGGACTAGCGGGAGACATATACAATGAGCAGTTCTTC.